This TCR beta chain was identified in a study of shared clonotypes between healthy human individuals. The length of the CDR3 is 18 residues. Losses at the gene ends were 3 bases for V and 1 base for J; bases not matched to a gene: 10. Germline-derived CDR1 and CDR2 are SGDLS and YYNGEE. The run depth of the assay was deep. Assay used: immunoSEQ multiplex PCR; TCRdb lists only in-frame clones, some missing. The data show some 2.3 million clones, approximately 95% seen once. This clone was recorded once. The chain recombines TRBV9 with TRBJ2-3, with 11 bases aligning to TRBD2. The receptor was derived from a man aged 18 to 29 in good health. Some clones in this sample may be carry-over from other donors' samples. Input material: naive CD4+ T cells from PBMCs. Subset denoted: CD45RA+ positively selected. Written as DNA, the CDR3 is TGTGCCAGCAGCGGTATTCTGGGACTAGCGGCGGGCACAGATACGCAGTATTTT. This codes for CASSGILGLAAGTDTQYF.